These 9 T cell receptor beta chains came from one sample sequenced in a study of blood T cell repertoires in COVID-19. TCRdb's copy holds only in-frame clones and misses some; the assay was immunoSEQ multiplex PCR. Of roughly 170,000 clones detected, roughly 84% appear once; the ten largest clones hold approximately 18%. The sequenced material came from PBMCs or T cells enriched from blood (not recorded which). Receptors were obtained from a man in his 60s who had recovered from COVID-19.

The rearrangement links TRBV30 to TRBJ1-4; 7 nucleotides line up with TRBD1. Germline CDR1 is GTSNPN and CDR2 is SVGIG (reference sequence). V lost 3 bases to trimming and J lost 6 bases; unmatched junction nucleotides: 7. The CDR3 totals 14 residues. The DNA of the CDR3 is TGTGCCTGGAGCCAACTCGACAGGGATGAAAAACTGTTTTTT. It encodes CAWSQLDRDEKLFF. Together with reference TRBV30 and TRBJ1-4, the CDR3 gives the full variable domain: SQTIHQWPATLVQPVGSPLSLECTVEGTSNPNLYWYRQAAGRGLQLLFYSVGIGQISSEVPQNLSASRPQDRQFILSSKKLLLSDSGFYLCAWSQLDRDEKLFFGSGTQLSVL.

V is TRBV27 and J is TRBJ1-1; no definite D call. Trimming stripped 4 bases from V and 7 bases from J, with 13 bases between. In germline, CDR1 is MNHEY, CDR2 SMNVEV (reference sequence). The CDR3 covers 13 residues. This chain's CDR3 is CASSSLVGGEAFF. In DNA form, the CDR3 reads TGTGCCAGCAGTTCCTTGGTGGGAGGTGAAGCTTTCTTT.

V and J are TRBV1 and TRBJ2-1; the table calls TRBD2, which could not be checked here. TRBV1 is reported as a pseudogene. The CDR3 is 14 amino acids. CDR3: CTSSQDSAINEQFF. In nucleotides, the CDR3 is TGCACCAGCAGCCAAGATTCTGCTATCAATGAGCAGTTCTTC.

For the CDR3, the DNA is TGTGCCAGCAGCTTCCTCCCTCGGACAGCCCGGCCCTACGAGCAGTACTTC. This sequence encodes CASSFLPRTARPYEQYF. The rearrangement uses TRBV5-8 and TRBJ2-7, with TRBD1 as a possible D gene (6 bases). The V and J ends lost 2 bases and 2 bases respectively, with 20 bases between them. This CDR3 is built from 17 residues. Germline V CDR1 and CDR2: SGHTS, YDEGEE.

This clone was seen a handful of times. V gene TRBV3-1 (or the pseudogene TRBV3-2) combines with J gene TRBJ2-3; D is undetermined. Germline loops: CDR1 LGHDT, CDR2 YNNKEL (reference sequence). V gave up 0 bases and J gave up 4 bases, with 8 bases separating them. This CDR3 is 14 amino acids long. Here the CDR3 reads CASSQDYRADTQYF. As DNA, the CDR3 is TGTGCCAGCAGCCAAGATTATCGGGCAGATACGCAGTATTTT.

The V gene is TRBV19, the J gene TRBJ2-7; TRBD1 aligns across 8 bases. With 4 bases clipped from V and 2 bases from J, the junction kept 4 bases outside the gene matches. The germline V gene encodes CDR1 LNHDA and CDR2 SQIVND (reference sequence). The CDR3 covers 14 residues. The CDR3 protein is CASSTTGVTYEQYF. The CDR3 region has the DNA TGTGCCAGTAGTACGACAGGGGTCACCTACGAGCAGTACTTC.

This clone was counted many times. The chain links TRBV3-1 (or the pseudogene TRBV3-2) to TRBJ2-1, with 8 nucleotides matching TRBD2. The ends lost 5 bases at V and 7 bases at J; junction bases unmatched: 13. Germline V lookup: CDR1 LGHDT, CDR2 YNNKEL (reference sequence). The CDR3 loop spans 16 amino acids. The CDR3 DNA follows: TGTGCCAGCAGCGGGACCGGGACTAGGAAGACGAATGAGCAGTTCTTC. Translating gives CASSGTGTRKTNEQFF.

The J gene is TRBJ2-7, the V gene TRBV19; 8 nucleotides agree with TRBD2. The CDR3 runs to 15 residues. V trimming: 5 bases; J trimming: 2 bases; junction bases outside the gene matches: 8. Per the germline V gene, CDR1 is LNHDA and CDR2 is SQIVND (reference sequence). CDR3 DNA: TGTGCCAGTAGTCGCTCAGCGGGGGCGACCTACGAGCAGTACTTC. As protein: CASSRSAGATYEQYF.

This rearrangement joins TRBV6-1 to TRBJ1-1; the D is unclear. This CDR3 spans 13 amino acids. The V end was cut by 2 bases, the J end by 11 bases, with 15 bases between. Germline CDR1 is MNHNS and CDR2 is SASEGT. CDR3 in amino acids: CASSETGPREAFF. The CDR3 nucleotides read TGTGCCAGCAGTGAAACTGGCCCCCGGGAGGCTTTCTTT.